This entry lists 28 T cell receptor beta chains sequenced from one sample in a study of CD8+ T cells in alopecia areata. After isolation, RNA underwent reverse transcription to generate cDNA as the sequencing template. Produced via immunoSEQ multiplex PCR; TCRdb's table is partial and in-frame only. The data contain about 210,000 clones, 50% to 75% of them singletons. Treatment: oral pan-JAK inhibitor, 5-10 mg twice daily. Sequenced here: CD4+ T cells sorted from blood, sampled at week 4, from a patient treated with tofacitinib. The receptors here all came from a human donor with alopecia areata.

The count of this clone is one. The J gene is TRBJ1-2, the V gene TRBV27; the match to TRBD1 covers 7 bases. J was trimmed by 3 bases and V by 6 bases; bases with no gene match: 4. Germline CDR1 and CDR2: MNHEY and SMNVEV (reference sequence). This CDR3 region has 13 residues. DNA for the CDR3: TGTGCCAGCAGGCCCGGGACAGACTATGGCTACACCTTC. This translates into CASRPGTDYGYTF.

This chain links TRBV15 with TRBJ2-7; TRBD1 aligns across 8 bases. Losses at the gene ends were 0 bases for V and 5 bases for J; bases not matched to a gene: 9. Germline V gene sequence: CDR1 LNHNV, CDR2 YYDKDF (reference sequence). The CDR3 is 16 amino acids. CDR3 region: CATSRDRAAGGDEQYF. The CDR3 nucleotides are TGTGCCACCAGCAGAGATAGGGCCGCAGGGGGCGACGAGCAGTACTTC.

Points on this clone: The junction and the germline gene differ at one end; a read error may be behind it. The V gene is TRBV14, the J gene TRBJ1-3, with D possibly matching TRBD1 (6 bases). This CDR3 spans 15 amino acids. The V gene's germline CDR1 is SGHDN and CDR2 FVKESK. The DNA for the CDR3 is TGTGCCAGCAGCGAAGACACAGGGTCTGGAAACACCATATATTTT. Its translation is CASSEDTGSGNTIYF.

V usage is TRBV5-1 and J usage is TRBJ1-4; D is unclear. The V gene lost 0 bases and the J gene lost 1 base, with 4 bases spanning the gap. The CDR3 is made up of 14 amino acids. CDR1 is SGHRS, CDR2 YFSETQ, per germline. CDR3 bases: TGCGCCAGCAGCTTGGAGGGAACTAATGAAAAACTGTTTTTT. Translated: CASSLEGTNEKLFF.

The J gene is TRBJ2-5, the V gene TRBV7-2; D not resolved. Germline lookup yields CDR1 SGHTA and CDR2 FQGNSA. The CDR3 consists of 13 residues. Trimming left V 1 base short and J 1 base short, with 4 bases between. For the CDR3, the DNA is TGTGCCAGCAGCTTAGAACGCCAAGAGACCCAGTACTTC. Protein product: CASSLERQETQYF.

The J gene is TRBJ2-5, the V gene TRBV30, with 8 bases that match TRBD1. V gave up 7 bases and J gave up 5 bases; unmatched junction bases: 6. This CDR3 has 12 residues. Germline V lookup: CDR1 GTSNPN, CDR2 SVGIG (reference sequence). CDR3 in amino acids: CASDRGGETQYF. In nucleotides, the CDR3 is TGTGCCTCTGACAGGGGCGGGGAGACCCAGTACTTC.

V gene TRBV29-1 combines with J gene TRBJ1-6, with unresolved D. Trimming cost V 3 bases and J 9 bases, with 6 bases left between them. The CDR3 sequence is 11 residues long. Germline CDR1 and CDR2: SQVTM and ANQGSEA. The CDR3 spells CSVEHPSPLHF. CDR3 DNA sequence: TGCAGCGTTGAGCACCCTTCACCCCTCCACTTT.

The V call is TRBV5-1, the J call TRBJ2-5; D remains unclear. The V gene lost 4 bases and the J gene lost 6 bases, with 7 bases spanning the gap. This CDR3 has 11 amino acids. Germline V CDR1 and CDR2: SGHRS, YFSETQ. CDR3 amino acids: CASSVDQTQYF. As DNA, the CDR3 is TGCGCCAGCAGCGTGGATCAGACCCAGTACTTC.

The chain couples TRBV5-4 to TRBJ1-2; D remains ambiguous. V was pared by 3 bases and J by 10 bases, with 16 bases between. Germline V gene sequence: CDR1 SGHNT, CDR2 YYREEE (reference sequence). The CDR3 totals 13 residues. In DNA form, the CDR3 reads TGTGCCAGCAGCTCCATCCGGGTAGGACTCTACACCTTC. This gives the protein CASSSIRVGLYTF.

V usage is TRBV29-1 and J usage is TRBJ2-7, with 7 bases identical to TRBD2. The length of the CDR3 is 11 residues. V shed 7 bases and J 7 bases; nucleotides not matched to a gene: 7. CDR1 is SQVTM, CDR2 ANQGSEA, per germline. The CDR3, as DNA: TGCAGCGCTTCTAGCGGAGGGGAGCAGTACTTC. As protein: CSASSGGEQYF.

In its sample, this clone was seen once. The rearrangement joins TRBV10-3 to TRBJ2-3, with TRBD2 identical over 7 bases. V shed 6 bases and J 2 bases; nucleotides not matched to a gene: 11. The V gene's germline CDR1 is ENHRY and CDR2 SYGVKD. This CDR3 comprises 16 residues. The CDR3 loop is CAISNLQRGYTDTQYF. CDR3 coding DNA: TGTGCCATCAGCAATCTCCAGCGGGGCTACACAGATACGCAGTATTTT.

The chain combines TRBV7-8 with TRBJ2-7; 7 positions agree with TRBD1. The length of the CDR3 is 15 residues. The V gene's germline CDR1 is SGHVS and CDR2 FQNEAQ. Trimming removed 0 bases from V and 9 bases from J; junction bases left unmatched: 11. The CDR3 protein is CASSLAPGTVSRQYF. DNA for the CDR3: TGTGCCAGCAGCTTAGCGCCAGGGACAGTTTCTCGGCAGTACTTC. The complete variable domain, with remaining parts taken from reference TRBV7-8 and TRBJ2-7, reads GAGVSQSPRYKVAKRGQDVALRCDPISGHVSLFWYQQALGQGPEFLTYFQNEAQLDKSGLPSDRFFAERPEGSVSTLKIQRTQQEDSAVYLCASSLAPGTVSRQYFGPGTRLTVT.

The genes are TRBV30 and TRBJ2-2; maybe TRBD2 (6 bases). The ends were cut back, 4 bases at V and 7 bases at J, with 16 bases in the middle. The CDR3 extends over 14 amino acids. Germline loops: CDR1 GTSNPN, CDR2 SVGIG (reference sequence). The CDR3 is CAWNRGLRVGELFF. The CDR3 DNA reads TGTGCCTGGAACCGGGGACTCCGGGTCGGGGAGCTGTTTTTT.

The V gene is TRBV19, the J gene TRBJ2-3, with a possible D match to TRBD1 (6 bases). Looked up from germline, CDR1 is LNHDA and CDR2 is SQIVND (reference sequence). Trimming took off 5 bases at V and 3 bases at J, with 9 bases between the two ends. The CDR3 is made up of 13 amino acids. CDR3 amino acids: CASSVQGTDTQYF. CDR3 sequence (DNA): TGTGCCAGTAGTGTGCAGGGGACAGATACGCAGTATTTT. Full variable domain (outside the CDR3, taken from reference TRBV19 and TRBJ2-3): DGGITQSPKYLFRKEGQNVTLSCEQNLNHDAMYWYRQDPGQGLRLIYYSQIVNDFQKGDIAEGYSVSREKKESFPLTVTSAQKNPTAFYLCASSVQGTDTQYFGPGTRLTVL.

This clone came up a few times. The gene calls are TRBV5-1 and TRBJ2-2; tentative D call: TRBD1 (6 bases). Trimming took off 3 bases at V and 4 bases at J, with 10 bases between the two ends. CDR1 and CDR2 (germline): SGHRS, YFSETQ. The length of the CDR3 is 14 residues. CDR3 nucleotides: TGCGCCAGCAGCTCTACGACAGGCACCGGGGAGCTGTTTTTT. It codes for CASSSTTGTGELFF.

The chain links TRBV29-1 to TRBJ1-2, with D uncertain. V lost 3 bases to trimming and J lost 4 bases, with 9 bases between them. This CDR3 is built from 12 residues. CDR1 is SQVTM, CDR2 ANQGSEA, per germline. CDR3 in DNA: TGCAGCGTTGAGGGAGCTGCCTATGGCTACACCTTC. It encodes CSVEGAAYGYTF.

The chain has TRBV5-1 and TRBJ2-5; 8 bases align to TRBD2. Germline CDR1 SGHRS, CDR2 YFSETQ. J lost 5 bases, V lost 4 bases, and 7 bases had no gene match. This CDR3 spans 14 amino acids. This CDR3 reads CASSPGGQSETQYF. The CDR3 bases are TGCGCCAGCAGCCCGGGGGGGCAGAGTGAGACCCAGTACTTC.

The V gene is TRBV29-1, the J gene TRBJ2-1; possible D gene TRBD2, 6 bases. Germline CDR1 SQVTM, CDR2 ANQGSEA. This CDR3 contains 12 residues. V dropped 4 bases and J dropped 8 bases, with 12 bases sitting between them. The CDR3, as DNA: TGCAGCGTTGTGGGAGGAGGAGATGAGCAGTTCTTC. Translating gives CSVVGGGDEQFF.

The count of this clone is one. This chain joins TRBV5-1 and TRBJ1-1; D gene uncertain. Germline CDR1 is SGHRS and CDR2 is YFSETQ. There are 9 residues in the CDR3. As DNA, the CDR3 is TGCGCACATCTTCATGGGGCTTTCTTT. Translating gives CAHLHGAFF.

The CDR3 here is CSVEDRGQGRDTQYF. As DNA, the CDR3 is TGCAGCGTTGAAGATCGGGGACAGGGAAGAGATACGCAGTATTTT. V usage is TRBV29-1 and J usage is TRBJ2-3, with TRBD1 matching 9 bases. The CDR3 loop spans 15 amino acids. With V trimmed by 0 bases and J by 5 bases, 6 bases remained unmatched. Germline CDR1 and CDR2: SQVTM and ANQGSEA.

The chain has TRBV10-3 and TRBJ1-2; D is undetermined. Looked up from germline, CDR1 is ENHRY and CDR2 is SYGVKD. The CDR3 consists of 14 residues. V gave up 0 bases and J gave up 4 bases, with 9 bases separating them. The CDR3 spells CAISESVLRYGYTF. DNA of the CDR3: TGTGCCATCAGTGAGTCCGTCCTCCGCTATGGCTACACCTTC.

This chain joins TRBV29-1 and TRBJ2-5; no clear D gene. The J call is uncertain, as TRBJ2-7 better fits the DNA end. Germline V lookup: CDR1 SQVTM, CDR2 ANQGSEA. CDR3 length: 11 residues. The chain's CDR3 is CSVGSGYEQYF. CDR3 nucleotides: TGCAGCGTTGGGTCAGGCTACGAGCAGTACTTC.

This clone has a handful of counts. For the CDR3, the DNA is TGTGCCAGCAGTTCAGATCTTAATTCACCCCTCCACTTT. Translation: CASSSDLNSPLHF. The chain combines TRBV6-5 with TRBJ1-6, with D unresolved. V was shortened by 4 bases and J by 6 bases, with 7 bases between the two germline ends. The CDR3 is 13 residues long. Germline V gene data show CDR1 as MNHEY and CDR2 as SVGAGI.

This clone has ten or more counts. The chain recombines TRBV7-9 with TRBJ1-4; 8 nucleotides agree with TRBD1. V gave up 8 bases and J gave up 7 bases; unmatched junction bases: 9. The CDR3 sequence is 14 residues long. Germline V CDR1 and CDR2: SEHNR, FQNEAQ (reference sequence). The CDR3 DNA reads as TGTGCCAGCCGTAGCCGGACAGGGAGTGAAAAACTGTTTTTT. This codes for CASRSRTGSEKLFF.

The V and J genes are TRBV5-1 and TRBJ2-7; D call uncertain. Trimming cost V 1 base and J 5 bases, with 4 bases left between them. Germline CDR1 SGHRS, CDR2 YFSETQ. The CDR3 extends over 11 amino acids. The CDR3 region has the DNA TGCGCCAGCAGCTTGAATGACGAGCAGTACTTC. This encodes CASSLNDEQYF. The full variable domain, completed using reference TRBV5-1 and TRBJ2-7, is KAGVTQTPRYLIKTRGQQVTLSCSPISGHRSVSWYQQTPGQGLQFLFEYFSETQRNKGNFPGRFSGRQFSNSRSEMNVSTLELGDSALYLCASSLNDEQYFGPGTRLTVT.

The gene calls are TRBV30 and TRBJ2-3, with a tentative D call TRBD1 (6 bases). This CDR3 has 14 amino acids. With 5 bases removed from V and 1 base from J, the gap between germline ends came to 13 bases. The germline CDR1 and CDR2 sequences are GTSNPN and SVGIG (reference sequence). Written as DNA, the CDR3 is TGTGCCTGGGAAACAGGGCTCCGCACAGATACGCAGTATTTT. Amino acid sequence: CAWETGLRTDTQYF. The whole variable domain, remainder taken from reference TRBV30 and TRBJ2-3, is SQTIHQWPATLVQPVGSPLSLECTVEGTSNPNLYWYRQAAGRGLQLLFYSVGIGQISSEVPQNLSASRPQDRQFILSSKKLLLSDSGFYLCAWETGLRTDTQYFGPGTRLTVL.

This sequence joins TRBV9 and TRBJ1-4; the D is unclear. Per germline, CDR1 SGDLS and CDR2 YYNGEE. The CDR3 runs 14 residues. Trimming removed 0 bases at V and 6 bases at J, with 9 bases between. CDR3 region: CASSVGLRDEKLFF. CDR3 bases: TGTGCCAGCAGCGTAGGGCTCCGGGATGAAAAACTGTTTTTT.

V gene TRBV5-1 combines with J gene TRBJ1-4, with unresolved D. The CDR3 spans 14 residues. The germline CDR1 and CDR2 sequences are SGHRS and YFSETQ. Trimming pared 4 bases from V and 0 bases from J, leaving 7 bases between. CDR3: CASSPTTTNEKLFF. The CDR3 nucleotides are TGCGCCAGCAGCCCTACAACAACTAATGAAAAACTGTTTTTT.